The T cell receptor beta chain described here comes from a study of CD8+CD57+ T cells in acquired aplastic anemia. Study-wide context: Recorded DNA amounts for sorted CD4+ and CD8+ cells had an average of 3.2 ug. Study-level findings and limits: Comparison of patients with controls identified approximately 28 shared CD8+ CDR3 sequences.

This clonotype was observed a handful of times. The antigen is unknown. J gave up 11 bases and V 7 bases, and 20 bases lay outside the gene matches. Germline CDR1 SGHDT, CDR2 YYEEEE. The CDR3 consists of 16 residues. Investigators profiled TCR beta VDJ and CDR3 from genomic DNA template. TCRdb reanalysed the reads using MiXCR and keeps one entry per CDR3 protein. The sample includes 350,000 to 450,000 distinct CDR3 sequences, 65% to 80% seen only once; the top ten take 3.5% to 4.5%. The receptor's source is a human donor in good health, serving as a control. The sequenced sample was sorted CD4+, CD8+, or CD8+CD57+ T cells (not recorded which) from PBMCs. The chain couples TRBV5-6 to TRBJ2-3, with TRBD2 identical over 9 bases. The CDR3 loop is CASSDSGGSSYNEQYF. The CDR3 DNA reads as TGTGCCAGCTCGGATAGCGGGGGTAGCTCCTACAATGAGCAGTATTTT.